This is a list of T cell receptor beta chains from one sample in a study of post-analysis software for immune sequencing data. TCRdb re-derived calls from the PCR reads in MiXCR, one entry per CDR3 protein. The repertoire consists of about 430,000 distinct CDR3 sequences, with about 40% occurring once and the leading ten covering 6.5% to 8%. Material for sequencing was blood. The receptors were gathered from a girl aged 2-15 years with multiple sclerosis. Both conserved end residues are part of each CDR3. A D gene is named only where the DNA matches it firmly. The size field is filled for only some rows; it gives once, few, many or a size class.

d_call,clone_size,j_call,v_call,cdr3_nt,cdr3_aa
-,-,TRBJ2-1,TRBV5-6,TGTGCCAGCAGCCCGGGACACCACAATGAGCAGTTCTTC,CASSPGHHNEQFF
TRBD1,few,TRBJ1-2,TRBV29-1,TGCAGCGTTGAAAGGCAGGGGGTAGCCGGTATAGGCTACACCTTC,CSVERQGVAGIGYTF
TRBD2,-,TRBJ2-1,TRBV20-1,TGCAGTGCTAGTTCTAGCGGGATTCACAATGAGCAGTTCTTC,CSASSSGIHNEQFF
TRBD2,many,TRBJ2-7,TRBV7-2,TGTGCCAGCAGCTTACCCGGGACTAGCGGGATAAAGTACGAGCAGTACTTC,CASSLPGTSGIKYEQYF
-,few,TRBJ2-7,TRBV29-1,TGCAGCGTTGTTAGGTCCCCCTCCTACAATGAGCAGTACTTC,CSVVRSPSYNEQYF
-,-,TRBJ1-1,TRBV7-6,TGTGCCAGCAGCTTAGCACAGGGTGGCTACACTGAAGCTTTCTTT,CASSLAQGGYTEAFF
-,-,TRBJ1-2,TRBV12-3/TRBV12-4,TGTGCCAGCAGGCTACAGGACTACTATGGCTACACCTTC,CASRLQDYYGYTF
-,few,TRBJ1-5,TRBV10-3,TGTGCCATCAGTGAGTCAAGTCCTGGTCCCCAGCATTTT,CAISESSPGPQHF
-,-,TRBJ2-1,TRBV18,TGTGCCAGCTCACCACAGGGGAACAATGAGCAGTTCTTC,CASSPQGNNEQFF
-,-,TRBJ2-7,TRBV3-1,TGTGCCAGCAGCCGATCGGAGAGGCCCCTCTACGAGCAGTACTTC,CASSRSERPLYEQYF
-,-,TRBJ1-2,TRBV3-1,TGTGCCAGCAGCCAACTGGGACAAGCTAACTATGGCTACACCTTC,CASSQLGQANYGYTF
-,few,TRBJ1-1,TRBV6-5,TGTGCCACTCGACTCACCTCCTCGAGGGCTGAAGCTTTCTTT,CATRLTSSRAEAFF
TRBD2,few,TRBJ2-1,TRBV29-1,TGCAGCGTCCTGGGGGCTAGCGGGGGCCAATACAATGAGCAGTTCTTC,CSVLGASGGQYNEQFF
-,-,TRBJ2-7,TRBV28,TGTGCCAGCAGTTGGAGGGGGGCGTTAGTTCGGTACGAGCAGTACTTC,CASSWRGALVRYEQYF
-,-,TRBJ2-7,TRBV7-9,TGTGCCAGCAGCTTGTTCCCCGGGACAAAGAGCTCCTACGAGCAGTACTTC,CASSLFPGTKSSYEQYF
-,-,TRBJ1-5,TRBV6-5,TGTGCCAGCAGCCGGACACCAAATCAGCCCCAGCATTTT,CASSRTPNQPQHF
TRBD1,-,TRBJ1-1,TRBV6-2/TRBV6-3,TGTGCCAGCAGCCCAGGACAGGGGGGTCTCATGAACACTGAAGCTTTCTTT,CASSPGQGGLMNTEAFF
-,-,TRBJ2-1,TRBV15,TGTGCCACCAGCAGAGTGGGGGGAGTCGATGAGCAGTTCTTC,CATSRVGGVDEQFF
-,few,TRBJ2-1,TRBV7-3,TGTGCCAGCAGCGCCACTAGATCCGATGAGCAGTTCTTC,CASSATRSDEQFF
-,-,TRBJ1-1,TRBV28,TGTGCCAGCAGTTTACCTCAGGGGTACACTGAAGCTTTCTTT,CASSLPQGYTEAFF
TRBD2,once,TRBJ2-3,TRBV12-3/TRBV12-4,TGTGCCAGCAGTTTCCTAGCGGGGGGAAGCGCAGATACGCAGTATTTT,CASSFLAGGSADTQYF
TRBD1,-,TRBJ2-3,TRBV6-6,TGTGCCAGCAGTCCCCGGGACAGCCACAGCACAGATACGCAGTATTTT,CASSPRDSHSTDTQYF
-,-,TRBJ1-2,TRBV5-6,TGTGCCAGCAACCCGGGAGAGGGGCACGGGGGCTACACCTTC,CASNPGEGHGGYTF
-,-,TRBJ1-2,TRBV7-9,TGTGCCAGCAGCTTAGCTCGGATTTCTAACTATGGCTACACCTTC,CASSLARISNYGYTF
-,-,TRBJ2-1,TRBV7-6,TGTGCCAGCAGCCGGTTGTACCACAATGAGCAGTTCTTC,CASSRLYHNEQFF
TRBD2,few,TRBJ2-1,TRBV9,TGTGCCAGCAGCGTAGCCTCTAGCGGCCATCCTCAGGGTGAGCAGTTCTTC,CASSVASSGHPQGEQFF
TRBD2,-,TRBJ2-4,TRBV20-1,TGCAGTGCTCCGCCTTCCGGCGGGAGAAACATTCAGTACTTC,CSAPPSGGRNIQYF
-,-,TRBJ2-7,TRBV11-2,TGTGCCAGCAGCTTAGATGGGGGACTCCCCTACGAGCAGTACTTC,CASSLDGGLPYEQYF
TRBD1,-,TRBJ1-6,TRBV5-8,TGTGCCAGCAGCCGACAGGGGAAGGGATCACCCCTCCACTTT,CASSRQGKGSPLHF
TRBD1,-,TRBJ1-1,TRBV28,TGTGCCAGCAGTTTGTTTCAGGGGGCGCGCACTGAAGCTTTCTTT,CASSLFQGARTEAFF
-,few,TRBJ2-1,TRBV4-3,TGCGCCAGCAGCCAAGGGGGTCCGGTTGAGCAGTTCTTC,CASSQGGPVEQFF
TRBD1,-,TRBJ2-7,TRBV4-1,TGCGCCAGCGCCGAGACAGGGAATTCCTACGAGCAGTACTTC,CASAETGNSYEQYF
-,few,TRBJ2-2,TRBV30,TGTGCCTGGAGTGTAGGAGGGTACACCGGGGAGCTGTTTTTT,CAWSVGGYTGELFF
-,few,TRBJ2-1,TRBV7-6,TGTGCCAGCAGCAGCGGCGGGACCTACAATGAGCAGTTCTTC,CASSSGGTYNEQFF
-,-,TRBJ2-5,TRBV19,TGTGCCAGTAGTTCTTGGGCCCAAGAGACCCAGTACTTC,CASSSWAQETQYF
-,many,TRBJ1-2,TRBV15,TGTGCCACCAGCAGAGATGACAGCCATGGCTACACCTTC,CATSRDDSHGYTF
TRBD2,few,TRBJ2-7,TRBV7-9,TGTGCCAGCAGCCGCAGCGGGGGCCTAAGCTCCTACGAGCAGTACTTC,CASSRSGGLSSYEQYF
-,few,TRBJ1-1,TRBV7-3,TGTGCCAGCAGCCCCGCGGGCGGCACTGAAGCTTTCTTT,CASSPAGGTEAFF
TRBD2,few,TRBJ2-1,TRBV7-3,TGTGCCAGCAGCTCGGGACTAGCGGGACACAATGAGCAGTTCTTC,CASSSGLAGHNEQFF
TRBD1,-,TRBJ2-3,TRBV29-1,TGCAGCGTTGAAGGGGACAGGGCCCCAGATACGCAGTATTTT,CSVEGDRAPDTQYF
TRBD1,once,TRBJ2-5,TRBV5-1,TGCGCCAGCAGCTTAATGACAGGGGCGGCCTACAATGAGCAGTACTTC,CASSLMTGAAYNEQYF
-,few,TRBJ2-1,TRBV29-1,TGCAGCGTTGAAGCAGGGTATTCCTACAATGAGCAGTTCTTC,CSVEAGYSYNEQFF
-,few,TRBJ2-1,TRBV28,TGTGCCAGCAGTCAGGACACGAGGAGGCAGTTCTTC,CASSQDTRRQFF
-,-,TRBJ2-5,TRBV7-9,TGTGCCAGCAGCCCCAGCCAGGACATTGGAGAGACCCAGTACTTC,CASSPSQDIGETQYF
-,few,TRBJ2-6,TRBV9,TGTGCCAGCAGCGTAAAGGGAACCTCTGGGGCCAACGTCCTGACTTTC,CASSVKGTSGANVLTF
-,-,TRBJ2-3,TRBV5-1,TGCGCCAGCAGCACCACTAGAAACACAGATACGCAGTATTTT,CASSTTRNTDTQYF